This TCR beta chain stems from a study of blood T cell repertoires in COVID-19. Only in-frame clones appear in the TCRdb table, and some are missing; sequencing was by immunoSEQ multiplex PCR. The sample yields some 230,000 clones, about 88% seen once. The sequenced sample consisted of peripheral blood. The receptor was isolated from a middle-aged man with acute or convalescent COVID-19.

CDR3 nucleotide sequence: TGTGCCATCAGTGAAAGGGGTGGACAAGGGGGCTACACCTTC. Translating gives CAISERGGQGGYTF. The chain recombines TRBV10-3 with TRBJ1-2, with D perhaps matching TRBD1 (5 bases). Germline values: CDR1 ENHRY, CDR2 SYGVKD. V lost 3 bases and J 8 bases, leaving 16 bases between the germline ends. The CDR3 spans 14 residues.